A single sample is the source of the 24 T cell receptor beta chains below, sequenced in a study of OX40 agonist ivuxolimab in advanced cancers. TCRdb's copy holds only in-frame clones and misses some; the assay was immunoSEQ multiplex PCR. The top ten hold around 0.76% of the sample, which has about 77,000 clones, around 83% seen once. Material: CD4+ or CD8+ T cells sorted from blood, obtained in a trial of the OX40 agonist ivuxolimab. These receptors were taken from an adult with an advanced solid tumor such as melanoma, head and neck, liver or kidney cancer.

The chain recombines TRBV5-1 with TRBJ1-1; TRBD1 matches at 10 bases. Germline V CDR1 and CDR2: SGHRS, YFSETQ. The length of the CDR3 is 18 residues. J gave up 0 bases and V 3 bases, and 11 bases lay outside the gene matches. The CDR3 protein is CASSSQPGTGAMNTEAFF. DNA of the CDR3: TGCGCCAGCAGCTCCCAACCCGGGACAGGGGCGATGAACACTGAAGCTTTCTTT.

The V gene is TRBV19, the J gene TRBJ1-2, with D uncertain. This CDR3 region has 17 residues. V lost 4 bases, J lost 4 bases, and 22 bases lay in between. CDR1 and CDR2 (germline): LNHDA, SQIVND (reference sequence). The CDR3 is CASSTLDAGSAAYGYTF. CDR3 bases: TGTGCCAGTAGTACCCTAGACGCGGGATCAGCAGCCTATGGCTACACCTTC.

This clone is a singleton in its sample. The rearrangement uses TRBV7-2 and TRBJ2-5; TRBD1 matches at 10 bases. Unmatched junction bases numbered 2, after V lost 0 bases and J lost 4 bases. The CDR3 has 15 residues. CDR1 is SGHTA, CDR2 FQGNSA, per germline. As DNA, the CDR3 is TGTGCCAGCAGCTTAGCTGGACAGGGGGGAGAGACCCAGTACTTC. This gives the protein CASSLAGQGGETQYF.

V is TRBV18 and J is TRBJ2-3; TRBD1 aligns across 8 bases. The CDR3 sequence is 15 residues long. V was clipped by 0 bases and J by 1 base; unmatched bases: 0. CDR1 is KGHSH, CDR2 LQKENI, per germline. The CDR3 DNA is TGTGCCAGCTCACCACCGGGACAGGGCACAGATACGCAGTATTTT. This codes for CASSPPGQGTDTQYF. The complete variable domain, with remaining parts taken from reference TRBV18 and TRBJ2-3, reads NAGVMQNPRHLVRRRGQEARLRCSPMKGHSHVYWYRQLPEEGLKFMVYLQKENIIDESGMPKERFSAEFPKEGPSILRIQQVVRGDSAAYFCASSPPGQGTDTQYFGPGTRLTVL.

The rearrangement joins TRBV10-2 to TRBJ2-7, with TRBD1 as a possible D gene (6 bases). The CDR3 extends over 13 amino acids. Per germline, CDR1 WSHSY and CDR2 SAAADI. V lost 4 bases and J lost 3, with 10 bases in between. The CDR3 loop reads CASSGVDSYEQYF. Here the CDR3 DNA reads TGCGCCAGCAGTGGGGTGGACAGCTACGAGCAGTACTTC.

The chain joins TRBV6-1 to TRBJ1-1; no definite D call. The V and J ends lost 6 bases and 0 bases respectively, with 5 bases between them. CDR3 size: 12 residues. Looked up from germline, CDR1 is MNHNS and CDR2 is SASEGT. The CDR3 DNA reads as TGTGCCAGCAGCACAGTGAACACTGAAGCTTTCTTT. Protein: CASSTVNTEAFF.

This clone was found a few times. The chain combines TRBV7-2 with TRBJ2-3; D possibly corresponds to TRBD2 (6 bases). V was cut by 5 bases and J by 0 bases, with 9 bases left in between. The CDR3 contains 14 residues. Germline values: CDR1 SGHTA, CDR2 FQGNSA. DNA for the CDR3: TGTGCCAGCAGCAAAGCGGGTAGCACAGATACGCAGTATTTT. Translation gives CASSKAGSTDTQYF.

V usage is TRBV4-1 and J usage is TRBJ2-1; D is undetermined. This CDR3 has 17 residues. The germline V gene encodes CDR1 MGHRA and CDR2 YSYEKL. V lost 1 base, J lost 8 bases, and 21 bases lay in between. Written as DNA, the CDR3 is TGCGCCAGCAGCCAAGCGCCCCCCGGGCGACCTACAGATGAGCAGTTCTTC. This codes for CASSQAPPGRPTDEQFF.

This clone was recorded only once. The chain is built from TRBV7-3 and TRBJ2-3, with a tentative D call TRBD1 (6 bases). V shed 5 bases and J shed 1 base, with 10 bases lying between them. This CDR3 spans 14 amino acids. Germline V CDR1 and CDR2: SGHTA, FQGTGA. In DNA, the CDR3 is TGTGCCAGCAGCCCTTGGACAGGCACAGATACGCAGTATTTT. Translating it yields CASSPWTGTDTQYF.

V and J are TRBV5-1 and TRBJ2-1; TRBD2 matches at 9 bases. Germline assignment: CDR1 SGHRS and CDR2 YFSETQ. V was clipped by 5 bases and J by 2 bases; unmatched bases: 5. The CDR3 sequence is 15 residues long. CDR3 protein: CASRISGSPYNEQFF. CDR3 DNA: TGCGCCAGCAGAATTAGCGGGAGTCCCTACAATGAGCAGTTCTTC.

CDR3: CASSPGTEYNEQFF. DNA of the CDR3: TGTGCCAGCAGCCCCGGGACAGAATACAATGAGCAGTTCTTC. The chain recombines TRBV5-4 with TRBJ2-1; 7 nucleotides match TRBD1. The CDR3 covers 14 residues. Germline V gene lookup returns CDR1 SGHNT and CDR2 YYREEE (reference sequence). V shed 4 bases and J 4 bases; nucleotides not matched to a gene: 5.

The chain combines TRBV2 with TRBJ2-5, with D hard to call. The CDR3 runs 15 residues. The V gene's germline CDR1 is SNHLY and CDR2 FYNNEI. V lost 1 base and J 5 bases, leaving 14 bases between the germline ends. The CDR3 DNA sequence: TGTGCCAGCAGTGAAGAACGAGGAGCGACCGAGACCCAGTACTTC. As protein: CASSEERGATETQYF.

V and J are TRBV19 and TRBJ1-5; TRBD1 matches at 7 bases. Germline loops: CDR1 LNHDA, CDR2 SQIVND (reference sequence). The CDR3 is 15 amino acids. Germline trimming cut 3 bases from V and 10 bases from J; bases unmatched to any gene: 12. The chain's CDR3 is CASSILTGIGGPQHF. The CDR3 coding sequence is TGTGCCAGTAGTATTTTGACAGGGATAGGGGGACCCCAGCATTTT.

The chain recombines TRBV4-3 with TRBJ2-1; TRBD2 agrees at 11 bases. The V segment lost 1 base and the J segment 4 bases; nucleotides outside the gene matches: 6. Germline assignment: CDR1 LGHNA and CDR2 YSLEER. This CDR3 is 17 amino acids long. The CDR3 sequence is CASSQAAGTSGYNEQFF. The CDR3 DNA sequence: TGCGCCAGCAGCCAAGCGGCCGGGACTAGCGGTTACAATGAGCAGTTCTTC.

This clone turned up a few times. The chain carries TRBV11-2 and TRBJ2-7, with TRBD2 matching over 7 bases. The CDR3 contains 14 residues. Germline CDR1 SGHAT, CDR2 FQNNGV. The junction had 6 bases not matched to a gene; V was cut back by 2 bases and J by 5 bases. The DNA for the CDR3 is TGTGCCAGCAGCTTAAGGACTAGTAGCCACGAGCAGTACTTC. This translates into CASSLRTSSHEQYF.

V and J are TRBV19 and TRBJ1-2, with D tentatively TRBD1 (5 bases). From germline, CDR1 is LNHDA and CDR2 SQIVND (reference sequence). The CDR3 runs to 14 residues. V was shortened by 6 bases and J by 0 bases, with 11 bases between the two germline ends. The CDR3 DNA follows: TGTGCCAGTAGGGAGCAGGGAACTAACTATGGCTACACCTTC. It translates to CASREQGTNYGYTF. The complete variable domain, with remaining parts taken from reference TRBV19 and TRBJ1-2, reads DGGITQSPKYLFRKEGQNVTLSCEQNLNHDAMYWYRQDPGQGLRLIYYSQIVNDFQKGDIAEGYSVSREKKESFPLTVTSAQKNPTAFYLCASREQGTNYGYTFGSGTRLTVV.

V usage is TRBV6-4 and J usage is TRBJ2-3; 8 bases line up with TRBD2. Germline V gene sequence: CDR1 MRHNA, CDR2 SNTAGT. V was pared by 0 bases and J by 4 bases, with 6 bases of the junction left unmatched. The CDR3 length is 16 residues. CDR3 in amino acids: CASSDSPSGPADTQYF. CDR3 nucleotides: TGTGCCAGCAGTGACTCGCCTAGCGGGCCCGCAGATACGCAGTATTTT.

The CDR3 DNA reads as TGTGCCAGCAGCGAGACTAGCGGAACGCCCTACGAGCAGTACTTC. Translating it yields CASSETSGTPYEQYF. The J gene is TRBJ2-7, the V gene TRBV11-2, with 9 bases aligning to TRBD2. CDR3 size: 15 residues. Germline V gene lookup returns CDR1 SGHAT and CDR2 FQNNGV. The trim removed 5 bases at V and 2 bases at J, leaving 7 bases unmatched.

CDR3 coding DNA: TGTGCCAGCAGTCCCAGGGGCCCAGATACGCAGTATTTT. This encodes CASSPRGPDTQYF. The chain combines TRBV6-1 with TRBJ2-3; possible D gene TRBD1, 6 bases. V shed 5 bases and J shed 4 bases, with 10 bases lying between them. The germline gives CDR1 MNHNS, CDR2 SASEGT. The CDR3 spans 13 residues.

The CDR3 DNA reads TGTGCCAGCAGCTTAACTCCGGCCCGGGGGGAGACCCAGTACTTC. This gives the protein CASSLTPARGETQYF. The chain is built from TRBV7-6 and TRBJ2-5; a weak D match, TRBD2 (6 bases). This CDR3 region has 15 residues. The V gene's germline CDR1 is SGHVS and CDR2 FNYEAQ. Trimming pared 2 bases from V and 5 bases from J, leaving 15 bases between.

The V and J genes are TRBV19 and TRBJ2-1; 9 bases fit TRBD1. The CDR3 is made up of 15 amino acids. Germline V gives CDR1 LNHDA, CDR2 SQIVND (reference sequence). Trimming cost V 6 bases and J 6 bases; bases outside gene matches: 9. CDR3 in DNA: TGTGCCAGTAGATCCGGGACAGGGCCACTCAATGAGCAGTTCTTC. The encoded protein is CASRSGTGPLNEQFF.

The chain recombines TRBV7-9 with TRBJ2-2; 10 bases are shared with TRBD1. The CDR3 consists of 15 residues. Germline CDR1 reads SEHNR; CDR2 reads FQNEAQ (reference sequence). J gave up 4 bases and V 6 bases, and 5 bases lay outside the gene matches. The CDR3 region is CASREGTGVTGELFF. The DNA for the CDR3 is TGTGCCAGCAGGGAAGGGACAGGGGTCACCGGGGAGCTGTTTTTT.

J is TRBJ2-1 and V is TRBV18; 8 nucleotides align to TRBD2. V trimming: 2 bases; J trimming: 7 bases; junction bases outside the gene matches: 4. From germline, CDR1 is KGHSH and CDR2 LQKENI. This CDR3 has 14 residues. The CDR3 DNA is TGTGCCAGCTCACCAGGGACTAGTGGGAATGAGCAGTTCTTC. Protein product: CASSPGTSGNEQFF.

This chain joins TRBV7-8 and TRBJ1-2; D unresolved. CDR1 and CDR2 (germline): SGHVS, FQNEAQ. Trimming removed 5 bases from V and 8 bases from J, with 12 bases in between. The CDR3 totals 12 residues. Written as DNA, the CDR3 is TGTGCCAGCAGCAATACCCGGGAAGGCTACACCTTC. Its protein is CASSNTREGYTF.